Shown below are 10 T cell receptor beta chains from a single sample sequenced in a study of blood T cells in healthy people across ages. A sample-barcoded 5' primer and a J-beta primer mix were used in a second PCR of about 6 to 11 cycles. TCRdb re-called the 5' RACE reads with MiXCR, one entry per CDR3 protein. The sample lists 850,000 to 1,300,000 distinct CDR3 sequences, around 43% occurring once. The sequenced sample consisted of blood. The receptors shown here come from a woman aged 55-70 years in good health.

The V gene is TRBV25-1, the J gene TRBJ2-1; 9 bases are shared with TRBD2. Trimming took 1 base from V and 6 from J; bases not matched to a gene: 10. Germline CDR1 is MGHDK and CDR2 is SYGVNS. The CDR3 totals 17 residues. CDR3 in DNA: TGTGCCAGCAGTGAATCCGGGACTAGCAGTTTGGGCAATGAGCAGTTCTTC. Translated: CASSESGTSSLGNEQFF.

This clonotype was seen repeatedly, ten times or more. The J gene is TRBJ2-1, the V gene TRBV9; D remains unclear. This CDR3 is built from 11 residues. Germline V gene sequence: CDR1 SGDLS, CDR2 YYNGEE. V lost 4 bases to trimming and J lost 3 bases, with 2 bases between them. CDR3 protein: CASSIYNEQFF. The CDR3 DNA sequence: TGTGCCAGCAGCATCTACAATGAGCAGTTCTTC.

The chain's CDR3 is CASSPPGTGGSANYGYTF. CDR3 bases: TGTGCCAGCAGCCCCCCCGGGACAGGGGGATCAGCTAACTATGGCTACACCTTC. The chain joins TRBV4-2 to TRBJ1-2; 11 bases match TRBD1. The CDR3 is 18 residues long. The germline CDR1 and CDR2 sequences are LGHNA and YNFKEQ. The V segment lost 4 bases and the J segment 0 bases; nucleotides outside the gene matches: 10.

This clonotype was found a few times. The rearrangement joins TRBV3-1 to TRBJ2-1; TRBD1 agrees at 8 bases. The germline V gene has CDR1 LGHDT and CDR2 YNNKEL (reference sequence). CDR3 size: 13 residues. V shed 1 base and J 15 bases; nucleotides not matched to a gene: 8. This chain's CDR3 is CASSQVIQGALFF. CDR3 nucleotide sequence: TGTGCCAGCAGCCAAGTTATCCAGGGGGCTCTGTTCTTC.

This clonotype was seen only a few times. The V call is TRBV2, the J call TRBJ2-1, with a weak D call TRBD2 (6 bases). The CDR3 loop spans 14 amino acids. V was trimmed by 7 bases and J by 4 bases, leaving 14 bases between them. Germline V gene lookup returns CDR1 SNHLY and CDR2 FYNNEI. This CDR3 reads CASNMEGLYNEQFF. The CDR3 DNA is TGTGCCAGCAACATGGAGGGACTTTACAATGAGCAGTTCTTC.

The gene calls are TRBV6-5 and TRBJ2-1, with D perhaps assigned TRBD1 or TRBD2 (5 bases each). The germline V and J ends were trimmed by 6 bases and 7 bases, with 19 bases remaining between them. The CDR3 loop spans 15 amino acids. In germline, CDR1 is MNHEY, CDR2 SVGAGI. The CDR3 DNA reads as TGTGCCAGCAGCCCAGCCGGAGAGGGGAAAAATGAGCAGTTCTTC. It is translated as CASSPAGEGKNEQFF.

The rearrangement uses TRBV9 and TRBJ2-3, with D perhaps matching TRBD1 or TRBD2 (5 bases each). Trimming left V 4 bases short and J 5 bases short, with 17 bases between. This CDR3 has 15 residues. CDR1 is SGDLS, CDR2 YYNGEE, per germline. The CDR3 protein is CASSPDEGRRDTQYF. CDR3 bases: TGTGCCAGCAGCCCAGACGAGGGGCGCAGAGATACGCAGTATTTT.

The genes are TRBV6-1 and TRBJ2-4; 10 nucleotides align to TRBD2. The J call may be mistaken, given a closer DNA end match to TRBJ2-7. Germline V gene lookup returns CDR1 MNHNS and CDR2 SASEGT. There are 15 residues in the CDR3. The DNA for the CDR3 is TGTGCCAGCAGTGGCCGGGGACTAGCGAGTTACGAGCAGTACTTC. Protein: CASSGRGLASYEQYF.

The V and J genes are TRBV6-5 and TRBJ2-4; tentatively, D is TRBD2 (5 bases). The J call is in doubt because the DNA end fits TRBJ2-7 better. Germline CDR1 MNHEY, CDR2 SVGAGI. The CDR3 loop spans 16 amino acids. The CDR3: CASSYAGSGGYYEQYF. Written as DNA, the CDR3 is TGTGCCAGCAGTTACGCGGGTTCAGGCGGGTACTACGAGCAGTACTTC.

This clonotype was detected a few times. CDR3 nucleotide sequence: TGTGCCAGCAGTGAATGGGGGGGTTCTGGGGCCAACGTCCTGACTTTC. Amino acid sequence: CASSEWGGSGANVLTF. The V gene is TRBV25-1, the J gene TRBJ2-6; 7 bases are a match to TRBD2. J lost 1 base, V lost 1 base, and 1 base had no gene match. The germline V gene encodes CDR1 MGHDK and CDR2 SYGVNS. The CDR3 runs 16 residues. Using reference TRBV25-1 and TRBJ2-6 for the parts outside the CDR3, the full variable domain is EADIYQTPRYLVIGTGKKITLECSQTMGHDKMYWYQQDPGMELHLIHYSYGVNSTEKGDLSSESTVSRIRTEHFPLTLESARPSHTSQYLCASSEWGGSGANVLTFGAGSRLTVL.